The next 18 T cell receptor beta chains were all read from a single sample in a study of shared clonotypes between healthy human individuals. The table came from immunoSEQ multiplex PCR; TCRdb's copy has only in-frame clones and leaves some out. The table includes 2 million to 2.5 million clones, 92% detected once. The source material was naive CD4+ T cells from PBMCs. Subset defined: CD45RA+ positively selected. These TCRs come from a man in his late teens or twenties in good health. Some clones in this sample may be carry-over from other donors' samples.

CDR3 nucleotides: TGCGCCAGCAGCCCGACAGGGGGTAATAAGGATGGCTACACCTTC. This translates into CASSPTGGNKDGYTF. This chain joins TRBV5-1 and TRBJ1-2; 9 bases map to TRBD1. The CDR3 is made up of 15 amino acids. Trimming cost V 4 bases and J 6 bases; bases outside gene matches: 10. Germline V lookup: CDR1 SGHRS, CDR2 YFSETQ.

In regard to this clone: In the same sample, other DNA sequences code for this CDR3. J is TRBJ1-4 and V is TRBV7-3; 7 positions agree with TRBD1. CDR1 is SGHTA and CDR2 is FQGTGA in the germline V gene. The V and J ends lost 5 bases and 6 bases, in that order; junction bases with no gene match: 3. CDR3 length equals 13 residues. CDR3: CASSLDRDEKLFF. In nucleotides, the CDR3 is TGTGCCAGCAGCCTCGACAGGGATGAAAAACTGTTTTTT. The whole variable domain, remainder taken from reference TRBV7-3 and TRBJ1-4, is GAGVSQTPSNKVTEKGKYVELRCDPISGHTALYWYRQSLGQGPEFLIYFQGTGAADDSGLPNDRFFAVRPEGSVSTLKIQRTERGDSAVYLCASSLDRDEKLFFGSGTQLSVL.

The chain is built from TRBV4-2 and TRBJ2-6; 12 bases line up with TRBD1. The germline CDR1 and CDR2 sequences are LGHNA and YNFKEQ. Unmatched junction bases numbered 16, after V lost 4 bases and J lost 3 bases. The CDR3 loop spans 21 amino acids. CDR3 coding DNA: TGTGCCAGCAGCCCGAGCTCGGATCCCGGGACAGGGGGCGATGGGGCCAACGTCCTGACTTTC. Encoded protein: CASSPSSDPGTGGDGANVLTF.

CDR3 nucleotide sequence: TGTGCCAGCTCACCCGCGATTGCCACTGAAGCTTTCTTT. Residues: CASSPAIATEAFF. The chain has TRBV18 and TRBJ1-1, with no clear D. The germline V gene has CDR1 KGHSH and CDR2 LQKENI. Trimming cost V 3 bases and J 4 bases, with 9 bases left between them. The CDR3 is made up of 13 amino acids. Together with reference TRBV18 and TRBJ1-1, the CDR3 gives the full variable domain: NAGVMQNPRHLVRRRGQEARLRCSPMKGHSHVYWYRQLPEEGLKFMVYLQKENIIDESGMPKERFSAEFPKEGPSILRIQQVVRGDSAAYFCASSPAIATEAFFGQGTRLTVV.

This chain links TRBV9 with TRBJ2-1; TRBD2 might be the D (6 bases). Trimming removed 0 bases from V and 2 bases from J, with 9 bases in between. Germline V lookup: CDR1 SGDLS, CDR2 YYNGEE. The CDR3 length is 15 residues. The CDR3 DNA is TGTGCCAGCAGCGTAGACGGGAGCACCTACAATGAGCAGTTCTTC. Translated, it gives CASSVDGSTYNEQFF.

The chain employs TRBV5-1 and TRBJ2-7; tentative D call: TRBD2 (6 bases). Germline V gene sequence: CDR1 SGHRS, CDR2 YFSETQ. V was trimmed by 0 bases and J by 1 base, leaving 14 bases between them. The CDR3 has 16 amino acids. CDR3 bases: TGCGCCAGCAGCTTGGAAGAACGGGAGAGGTCCTACGAGCAGTACTTC. Its protein is CASSLEERERSYEQYF. Full variable domain (rest looked up from reference TRBV5-1 and TRBJ2-7): KAGVTQTPRYLIKTRGQQVTLSCSPISGHRSVSWYQQTPGQGLQFLFEYFSETQRNKGNFPGRFSGRQFSNSRSEMNVSTLELGDSALYLCASSLEERERSYEQYFGPGTRLTVT.

J is TRBJ2-1 and V is TRBV6-1; 7 positions match TRBD1. This CDR3 has 15 residues. The J segment lost 7 bases and the V segment lost 7 bases, leaving 13 bases of the junction unmatched. Germline V lookup: CDR1 MNHNS, CDR2 SASEGT. The CDR3 DNA follows: TGTGCCAGCACTGGAGGTGTCCGGGGACAGAATGAGCAGTTCTTC. Amino acids: CASTGGVRGQNEQFF.

V gene TRBV6-6 combines with J gene TRBJ1-1; D gene uncertain. Germline CDR1 is MNHNY and CDR2 is SVGAGI (reference sequence). V was trimmed by 5 bases and J by 1 base, leaving 8 bases between them. CDR3 length: 13 residues. The CDR3 DNA reads TGTGCCAGCAGTCATGCACCGAACACTGAAGCTTTCTTT. It yields the protein CASSHAPNTEAFF.

V usage is TRBV7-2 and J usage is TRBJ2-3; TRBD2 is a possible D gene (7 bases). V lost 5 bases and J 2 bases, leaving 17 bases between the germline ends. CDR1 and CDR2 from the germline V gene are SGHTA and FQGNSA. This CDR3 comprises 16 residues. The CDR3 nucleotides are TGTGCCAGCAGCACAGGGACTACAAGGGTCACAGATACGCAGTATTTT. Translation: CASSTGTTRVTDTQYF.

The chain joins TRBV11-3 to TRBJ2-3; D gene unclear. CDR1 SGHNT and CDR2 YENEEA come from the germline V gene. CDR3 length: 14 amino acids. V lost 5 bases and J 6 bases, leaving 15 bases between the germline ends. CDR3 amino acids: CASSAGRAWDTQYF. The CDR3 bases are TGTGCCAGCAGCGCCGGTAGGGCCTGGGATACGCAGTATTTT.

The CDR3 region has the DNA TGCGCCAGCAGCGCAGGGACGGACACCGGGGAGCTGTTTTTT. It encodes CASSAGTDTGELFF. V is TRBV5-1 and J is TRBJ2-2, with D perhaps matching TRBD1 or TRBD2 (5 bases each). The CDR3 length is 14 residues. CDR1 is SGHRS and CDR2 is YFSETQ in the germline V gene. Deletions cut 4 bases from V and 3 bases from J, with 10 bases between. Full variable domain (missing parts from reference TRBV5-1 and TRBJ2-2): KAGVTQTPRYLIKTRGQQVTLSCSPISGHRSVSWYQQTPGQGLQFLFEYFSETQRNKGNFPGRFSGRQFSNSRSEMNVSTLELGDSALYLCASSAGTDTGELFFGEGSRLTVL.

The chain uses TRBV30 and TRBJ2-1; 7 bases line up with TRBD1. After removal of 4 bases from V and 3 bases from J, the junction contained 9 bases not matched to a gene. Germline assignment: CDR1 GTSNPN and CDR2 SVGIG (reference sequence). This CDR3 contains 15 residues. The CDR3 DNA reads as TGTGCCTGGACCCTCGACAGGGTAGGCTACAATGAGCAGTTCTTC. Amino acid sequence: CAWTLDRVGYNEQFF.

The chain links TRBV11-3 to TRBJ2-3; weak D call: TRBD2 (5 bases). Trimming cost V 5 bases and J 0 bases, with 9 bases left between them. Per the germline V gene, CDR1 is SGHNT and CDR2 is YENEEA. The CDR3 has 14 amino acids. The chain's CDR3 is CASSPRGSTDTQYF. CDR3 sequence (DNA): TGTGCCAGCAGCCCACGGGGTAGCACAGATACGCAGTATTTT.

The rearrangement joins TRBV5-1 to TRBJ2-5; 9 nucleotides line up with TRBD1. The CDR3 has 16 amino acids. Germline CDR1 is SGHRS and CDR2 is YFSETQ. V lost 0 bases to trimming and J lost 6 bases; unmatched junction nucleotides: 9. The CDR3: CASSLGLGQGGKTQYF. In DNA, the CDR3 is TGCGCCAGCAGCTTGGGTTTGGGACAGGGTGGGAAGACCCAGTACTTC.

J is TRBJ1-2 and V is TRBV10-3; the D gene is possibly TRBD1 (5 bases). The V end was cut by 3 bases, the J end by 2 bases, with 7 bases between. The CDR3 is 13 residues long. CDR1 is ENHRY and CDR2 is SYGVKD in the germline V gene. The CDR3 DNA reads as TGTGCCATCAGTGAACGGGGGAACTATGGCTACACCTTC. Protein product: CAISERGNYGYTF.

J is TRBJ2-7 and V is TRBV19; D is unresolved. Germline-derived CDR1 and CDR2 are LNHDA and SQIVND (reference sequence). Trimming cost V 5 bases and J 2 bases, with 10 bases left between them. The CDR3 loop spans 13 amino acids. The CDR3 reads CASSVGLPYEQYF. In DNA, the CDR3 is TGTGCCAGTAGTGTTGGCCTACCCTACGAGCAGTACTTC.

The chain joins TRBV10-3 to TRBJ1-3; D gene uncertain. Germline CDR1 and CDR2: ENHRY and SYGVKD. The V end lost 3 bases, the J end lost 1 base, and 10 bases lay between the germline ends. This CDR3 has 15 residues. CDR3 coding DNA: TGTGCCATCAGTGAAGGTGGCTTATCTGGAAACACCATATATTTT. Its translation: CAISEGGLSGNTIYF.

The chain combines TRBV5-1 with TRBJ1-1; 8 bases fit TRBD1. V lost 4 bases and J lost 0; bases outside the gene matches: 5. Germline V gene data show CDR1 as SGHRS and CDR2 as YFSETQ. CDR3 length: 15 residues. CDR3 residues: CASSPGQAVNTEAFF. In DNA form, the CDR3 reads TGCGCCAGCAGCCCGGGACAGGCCGTGAACACTGAAGCTTTCTTT.